This T cell receptor (beta chain) was found in a study of regulatory T cells in long-lasting Graves disease. Study observations and caveats: The sample size was small, and this may have reduced accuracy. The study found TRBV28, TRBJ1-2 and TRBJ2-5 favored in persistent disease.

Trimming removed 6 bases at V and 1 base at J, with 19 bases between. The CDR3 is 16 amino acids. Germline lookup yields CDR1 DFQATT and CDR2 SNEGSKA (reference sequence). Time point indicated: newly diagnosed GD, antithyroid drugs for less than 3 months. PBMC RNA was the source of the TCR library. Through Arm-PCR of CDR3 regions and iRepertoire HTBI primers, TCR beta libraries were built. TCRdb re-analysed the multiplex PCR reads in MiXCR, keeping a single row per CDR3 protein. The sample holds 390,000 or so distinct CDR3 sequences, 12% seen once. The sample holds many counts of this clonotype. What it recognizes is unknown. The same sample was also used in a study of T cells in Graves' hyperthyroidism and ophthalmopathy. That study reports: Most expanded thyroid clonotypes above 0.001 recurred in blood.

The chain is built from TRBV20-1 and TRBJ2-1, with D possibly TRBD2 on 6 matching bases. The receptor comes from a woman under 30 with Graves disease. The sequencing here drew on peripheral blood mononuclear cells (PBMCs), taken at new diagnosis, from a patient treated with antithyroid drugs. CDR3 nucleotide sequence: TGCAGTGCGCGGGAATTTCCCCAAGTTTCCTACAATGAGCAGTTCTTC. Amino acids: CSAREFPQVSYNEQFF.